This T cell receptor beta chain originates from a study of T cell responses to AZD1222 COVID-19 vaccine. CDR1 is MNHNS and CDR2 is SASEGT in the germline V gene. Unmatched junction bases numbered 13, after V lost 3 bases and J lost 9 bases. The CDR3 consists of 16 residues. The data were produced by immunoSEQ multiplex PCR, yet TCRdb's version contains in-frame clones alone and is incomplete. The repertoire includes 110,000 to 150,000 clones, about 92% of them detected once, and more than 8% sits in the top ten. Findings of the study overall: At baseline, seropositivity was found in only a handful of AZD1222 recipients. Dominant CD4 TCR responses targeted spike regions 160-218 and 743-854. The study found Spike-specific TCR breadth and depth rose after two AZD1222 doses. Clonal diversity may have been underestimated in mostly white British donors.

Comment on this clone: Its antigen is currently unknown.

This chain connects TRBV6-1 to TRBJ2-1, with 8 bases lining up with TRBD1. The source was peripheral blood, collected on day 0 of AZD1222 vaccination. The source of this sequence is an adult in good health. The CDR3 reads CASSEDGRGLYGEQFF. In DNA, the CDR3 is TGTGCCAGCAGTGAGGATGGCAGGGGGCTATATGGTGAGCAGTTCTTC.